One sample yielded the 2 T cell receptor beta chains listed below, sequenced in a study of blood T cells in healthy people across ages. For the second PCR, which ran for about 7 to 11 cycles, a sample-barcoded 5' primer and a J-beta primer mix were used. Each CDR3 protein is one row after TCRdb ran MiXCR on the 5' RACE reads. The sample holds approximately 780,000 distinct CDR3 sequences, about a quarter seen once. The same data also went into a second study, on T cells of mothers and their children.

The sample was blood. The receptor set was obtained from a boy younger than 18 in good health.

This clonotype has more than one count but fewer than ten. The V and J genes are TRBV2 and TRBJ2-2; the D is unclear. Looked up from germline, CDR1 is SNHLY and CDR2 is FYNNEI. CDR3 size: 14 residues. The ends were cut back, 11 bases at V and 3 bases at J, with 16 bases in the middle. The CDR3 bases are TGTGCCGGGTCCGGACCGCTCTACACCGGGGAGCTGTTTTTT. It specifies CAGSGPLYTGELFF. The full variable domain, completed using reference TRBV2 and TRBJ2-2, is EPEVTQTPSHQVTQMGQEVILRCVPISNHLYFYWYRQILGQKVEFLVSFYNNEISEKSEIFDDQFSVERPDGSNFTLKIRSTKLEDSAMYFCAGSGPLYTGELFFGEGSRLTVL.

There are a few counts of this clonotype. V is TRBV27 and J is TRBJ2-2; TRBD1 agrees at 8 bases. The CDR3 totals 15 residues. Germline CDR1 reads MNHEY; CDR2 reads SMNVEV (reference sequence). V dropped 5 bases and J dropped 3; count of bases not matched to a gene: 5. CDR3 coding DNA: TGTGCCAGCAGTACCCGGGACAGGCACACCGGGGAGCTGTTTTTT. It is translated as CASSTRDRHTGELFF.